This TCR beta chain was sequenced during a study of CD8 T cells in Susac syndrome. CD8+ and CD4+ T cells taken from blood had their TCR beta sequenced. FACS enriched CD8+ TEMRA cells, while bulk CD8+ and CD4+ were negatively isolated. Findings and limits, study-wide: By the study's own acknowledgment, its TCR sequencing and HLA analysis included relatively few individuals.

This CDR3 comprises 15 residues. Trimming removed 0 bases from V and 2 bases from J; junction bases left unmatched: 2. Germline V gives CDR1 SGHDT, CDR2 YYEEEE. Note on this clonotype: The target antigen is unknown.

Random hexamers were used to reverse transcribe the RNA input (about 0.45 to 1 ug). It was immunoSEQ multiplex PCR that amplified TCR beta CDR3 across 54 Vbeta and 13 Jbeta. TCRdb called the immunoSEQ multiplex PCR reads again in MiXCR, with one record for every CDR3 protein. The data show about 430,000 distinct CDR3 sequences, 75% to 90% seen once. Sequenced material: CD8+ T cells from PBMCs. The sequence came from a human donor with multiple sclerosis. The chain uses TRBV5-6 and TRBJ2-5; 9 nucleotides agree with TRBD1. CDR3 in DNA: TGTGCCAGCAGCTTGGGGGGGACAGGGCAAGAGACCCAGTACTTC. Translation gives CASSLGGTGQETQYF.